This T cell receptor beta chain is from a study of cytomegalovirus exposure and HLA in healthy donors. PCR employed 60 Vbeta and 13 Jbeta primers. The assay was immunoSEQ multiplex PCR, and TCRdb's table has in-frame clones only and misses some. The repertoire includes 180,000 or so clones, roughly 60% of them detected once, and over 2.5% sits in the top ten. Details on this clone: What it binds is unknown.

Whole-study results and caveats: Some V segments (TRBV6-2 and TRBV6-3 among them) were excluded as indistinguishable.

V lost 4 bases and J 5 bases, leaving 3 bases between the germline ends. Germline-derived CDR1 and CDR2 are MDHEN and SYDVKM. The CDR3 has 11 residues. The chain employs TRBV28 and TRBJ2-1; D remains unclear. This sequence originates from a man in his forties in good health and CMV-seronegative. The sample comprised PBMCs. CDR3 loop: CASSSHNEQFF. CDR3 bases: TGTGCCAGCAGTTCTCACAATGAGCAGTTCTTC.